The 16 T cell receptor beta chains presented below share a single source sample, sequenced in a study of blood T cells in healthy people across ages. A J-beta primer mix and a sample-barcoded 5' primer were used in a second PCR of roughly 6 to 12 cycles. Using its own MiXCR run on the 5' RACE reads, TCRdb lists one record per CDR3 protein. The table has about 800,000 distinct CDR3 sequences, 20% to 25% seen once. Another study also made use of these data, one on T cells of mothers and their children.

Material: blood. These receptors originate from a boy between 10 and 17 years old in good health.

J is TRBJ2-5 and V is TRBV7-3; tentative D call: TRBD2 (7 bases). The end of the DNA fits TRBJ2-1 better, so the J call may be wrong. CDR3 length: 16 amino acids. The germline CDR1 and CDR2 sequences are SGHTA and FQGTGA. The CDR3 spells CASSPIGGRALNEQFF. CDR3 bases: TGTGCCAGCAGCCCCATAGGGGGGAGGGCCCTGAATGAGCAGTTCTTC.

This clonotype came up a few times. The CDR3 region is CASSSDRGPYNEQFF. The CDR3 DNA reads as TGTGCCAGCAGTTCAGACAGGGGTCCCTACAATGAGCAGTTCTTC. This rearrangement joins TRBV6-5 to TRBJ2-1; 8 positions agree with TRBD1. Germline V lookup: CDR1 MNHEY, CDR2 SVGAGI. J gave up 2 bases and V 4 bases, and 4 bases lay outside the gene matches. The CDR3 totals 15 residues.

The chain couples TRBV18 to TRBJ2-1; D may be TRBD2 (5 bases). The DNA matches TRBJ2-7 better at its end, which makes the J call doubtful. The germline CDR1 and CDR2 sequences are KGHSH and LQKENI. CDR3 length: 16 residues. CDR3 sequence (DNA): TGTGCCAGCTCACCACCGGGTAGGACTCGATCCTACGAGCAGTACTTC. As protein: CASSPPGRTRSYEQYF.

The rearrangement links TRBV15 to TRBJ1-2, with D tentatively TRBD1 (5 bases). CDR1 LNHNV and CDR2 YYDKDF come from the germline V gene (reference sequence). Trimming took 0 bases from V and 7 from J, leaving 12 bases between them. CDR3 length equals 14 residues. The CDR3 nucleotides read TGTGCCACCAGCAGAGATGCAGGGTACGGTGGCTACACCTTC. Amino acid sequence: CATSRDAGYGGYTF.

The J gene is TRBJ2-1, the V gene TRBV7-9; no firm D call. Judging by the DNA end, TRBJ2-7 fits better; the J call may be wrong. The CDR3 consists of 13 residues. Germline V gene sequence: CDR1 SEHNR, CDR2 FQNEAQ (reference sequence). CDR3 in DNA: TGTGCCAGCAGCTTAGAGACACCTTACGAGCAGTACTTC. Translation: CASSLETPYEQYF.

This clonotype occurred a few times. The CDR3 protein is CSVEGGPSAYEQYF. CDR3 DNA sequence: TGCAGCGTTGAAGGGGGGCCTTCCGCCTACGAGCAGTACTTC. The chain couples TRBV29-1 to TRBJ2-7; D might be TRBD1 (6 bases). V dropped 1 base and J dropped 2 bases, with 12 bases sitting between them. CDR1 is SQVTM, CDR2 ANQGSEA, per germline. The CDR3 is made up of 14 amino acids.

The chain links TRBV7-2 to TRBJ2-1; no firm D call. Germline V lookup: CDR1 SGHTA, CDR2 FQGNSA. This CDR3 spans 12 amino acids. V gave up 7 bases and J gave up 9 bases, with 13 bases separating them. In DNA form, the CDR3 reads TGTGCCAGCACCGCCGTTTCCGGTGAGCAGTTCTTC. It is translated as CASTAVSGEQFF.

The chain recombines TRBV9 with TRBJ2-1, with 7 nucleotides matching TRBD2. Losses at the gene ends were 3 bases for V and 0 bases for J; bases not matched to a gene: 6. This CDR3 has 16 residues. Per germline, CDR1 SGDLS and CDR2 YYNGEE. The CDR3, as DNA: TGTGCCAGCAGCGAATGGGGGGGGAGCTCCTACAATGAGCAGTTCTTC. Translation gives CASSEWGGSSYNEQFF.

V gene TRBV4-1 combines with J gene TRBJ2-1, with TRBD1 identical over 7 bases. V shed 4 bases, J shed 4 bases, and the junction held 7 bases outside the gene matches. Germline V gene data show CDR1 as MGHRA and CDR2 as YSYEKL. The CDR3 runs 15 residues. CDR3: CASSLSTGQYNEQFF. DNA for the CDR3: TGCGCCAGCAGCCTCTCAACGGGACAGTACAATGAGCAGTTCTTC.

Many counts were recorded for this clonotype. The CDR3, as DNA: TGCGCCAGCAGCCCCCCCGGTGATATGAACACTGAAGCTTTCTTT. This sequence encodes CASSPPGDMNTEAFF. This chain joins TRBV4-1 and TRBJ1-1; D is uncertain. CDR1 MGHRA and CDR2 YSYEKL come from the germline V gene. The CDR3 runs 15 residues. V gave up 4 bases and J gave up 0 bases, with 12 bases separating them.

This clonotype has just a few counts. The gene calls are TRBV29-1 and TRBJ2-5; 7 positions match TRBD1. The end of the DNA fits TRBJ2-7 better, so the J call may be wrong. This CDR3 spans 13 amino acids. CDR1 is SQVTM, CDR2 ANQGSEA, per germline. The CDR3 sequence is CSVGQGGPFEQYF. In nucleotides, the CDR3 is TGCAGCGTTGGACAGGGCGGACCCTTCGAGCAGTACTTC.

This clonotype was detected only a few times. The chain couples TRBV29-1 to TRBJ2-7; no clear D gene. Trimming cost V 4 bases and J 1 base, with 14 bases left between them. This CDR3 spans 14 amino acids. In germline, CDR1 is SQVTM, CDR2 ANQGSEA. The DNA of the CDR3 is TGCAGCGTTGCAATCGGCGTGGCGTCCTACGAGCAGTACTTC. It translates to CSVAIGVASYEQYF.

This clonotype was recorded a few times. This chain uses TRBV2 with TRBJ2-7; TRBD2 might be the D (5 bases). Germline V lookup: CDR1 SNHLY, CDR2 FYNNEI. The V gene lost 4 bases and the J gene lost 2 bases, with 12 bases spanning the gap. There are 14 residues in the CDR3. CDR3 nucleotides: TGTGCCAGCAGTGTAGACCGGAGGACCTACGAGCAGTACTTC. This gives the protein CASSVDRRTYEQYF.

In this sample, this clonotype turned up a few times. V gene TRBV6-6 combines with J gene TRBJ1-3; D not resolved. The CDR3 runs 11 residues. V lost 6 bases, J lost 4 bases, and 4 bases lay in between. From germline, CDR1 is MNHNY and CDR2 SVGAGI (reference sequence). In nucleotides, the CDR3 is TGTGCCAGCAGCATAGGAAACACCATATATTTT. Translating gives CASSIGNTIYF.

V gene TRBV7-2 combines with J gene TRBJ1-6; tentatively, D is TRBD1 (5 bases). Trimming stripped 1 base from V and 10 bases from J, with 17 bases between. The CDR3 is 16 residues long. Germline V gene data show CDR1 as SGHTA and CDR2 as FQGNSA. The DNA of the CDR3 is TGTGCCAGCAGCTTAGAATTCGCAGGGTTAGGATCACCCCTCCACTTT. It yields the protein CASSLEFAGLGSPLHF.

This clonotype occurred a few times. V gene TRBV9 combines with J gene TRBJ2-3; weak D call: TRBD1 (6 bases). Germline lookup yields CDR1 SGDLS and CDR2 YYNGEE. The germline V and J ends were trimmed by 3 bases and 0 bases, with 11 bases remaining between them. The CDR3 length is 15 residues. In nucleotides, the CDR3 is TGTGCCAGCAGCGCGGGCAGGGGCAGCACAGATACGCAGTATTTT. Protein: CASSAGRGSTDTQYF.